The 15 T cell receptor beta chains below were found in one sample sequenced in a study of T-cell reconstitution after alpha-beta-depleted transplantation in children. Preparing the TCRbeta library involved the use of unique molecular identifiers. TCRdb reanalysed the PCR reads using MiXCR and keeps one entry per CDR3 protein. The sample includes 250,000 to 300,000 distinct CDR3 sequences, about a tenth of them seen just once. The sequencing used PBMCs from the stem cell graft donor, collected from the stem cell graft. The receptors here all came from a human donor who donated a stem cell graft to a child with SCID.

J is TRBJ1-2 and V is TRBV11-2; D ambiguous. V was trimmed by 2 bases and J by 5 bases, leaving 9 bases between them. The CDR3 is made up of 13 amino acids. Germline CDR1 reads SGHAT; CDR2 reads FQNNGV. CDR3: CASSLNFDYGYTF. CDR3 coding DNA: TGTGCCAGCAGCTTAAATTTCGATTATGGCTACACCTTC.

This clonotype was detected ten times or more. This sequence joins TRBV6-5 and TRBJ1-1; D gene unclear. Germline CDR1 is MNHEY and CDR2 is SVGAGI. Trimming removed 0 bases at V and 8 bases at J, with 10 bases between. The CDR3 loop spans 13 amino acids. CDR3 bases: TGTGCCAGCAGTTACTCTACGGGTCGCGAAGCTTTCTTT. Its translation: CASSYSTGREAFF.

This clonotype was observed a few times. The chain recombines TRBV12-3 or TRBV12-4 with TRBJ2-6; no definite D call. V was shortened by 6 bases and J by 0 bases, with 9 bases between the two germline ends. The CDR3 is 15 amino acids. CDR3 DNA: TGTGCCAGCAGATATGGCCACTCTGGGGCCAACGTCCTGACTTTC. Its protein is CASRYGHSGANVLTF.

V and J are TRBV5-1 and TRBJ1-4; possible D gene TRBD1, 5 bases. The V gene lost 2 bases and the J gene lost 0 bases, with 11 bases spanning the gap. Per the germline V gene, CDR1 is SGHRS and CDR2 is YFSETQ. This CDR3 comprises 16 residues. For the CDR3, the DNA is TGCGCCAGCAGCTTAGGGGACCGAACAACTAATGAAAAACTGTTTTTT. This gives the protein CASSLGDRTTNEKLFF.

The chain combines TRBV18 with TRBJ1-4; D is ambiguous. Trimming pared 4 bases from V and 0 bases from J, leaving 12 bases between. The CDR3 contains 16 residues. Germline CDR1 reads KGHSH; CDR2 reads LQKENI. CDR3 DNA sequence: TGTGCCAGCTCACAGGTCAGACCTACAACTAATGAAAAACTGTTTTTT. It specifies CASSQVRPTTNEKLFF.

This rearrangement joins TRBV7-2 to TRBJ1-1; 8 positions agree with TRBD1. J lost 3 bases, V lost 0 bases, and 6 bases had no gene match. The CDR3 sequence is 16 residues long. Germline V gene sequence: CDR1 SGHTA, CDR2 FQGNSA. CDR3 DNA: TGTGCCAGCAGCTTAGCCCAGGGGGCCGCCGACACTGAAGCTTTCTTT. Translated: CASSLAQGAADTEAFF.

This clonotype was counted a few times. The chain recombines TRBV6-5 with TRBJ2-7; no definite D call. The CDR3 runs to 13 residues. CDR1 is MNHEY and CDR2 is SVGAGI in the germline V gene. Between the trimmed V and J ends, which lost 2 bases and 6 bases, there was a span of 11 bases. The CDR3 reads CASSYVHRSEQYF. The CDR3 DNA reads TGTGCCAGCAGTTACGTCCATCGTTCCGAGCAGTACTTC.

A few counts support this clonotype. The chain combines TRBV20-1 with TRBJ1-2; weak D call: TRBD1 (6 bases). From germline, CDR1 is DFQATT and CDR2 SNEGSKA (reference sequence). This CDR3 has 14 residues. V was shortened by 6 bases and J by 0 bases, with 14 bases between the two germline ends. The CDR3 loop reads CSAGDRSTNYGYTF. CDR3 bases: TGCAGTGCGGGAGACAGGAGTACTAACTATGGCTACACCTTC.

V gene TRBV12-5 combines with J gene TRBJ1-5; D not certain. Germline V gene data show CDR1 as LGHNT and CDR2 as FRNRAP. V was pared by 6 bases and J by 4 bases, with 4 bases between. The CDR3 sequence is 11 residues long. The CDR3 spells CASGPNQPQHF. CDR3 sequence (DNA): TGTGCTAGTGGCCCAAATCAGCCCCAGCATTTT. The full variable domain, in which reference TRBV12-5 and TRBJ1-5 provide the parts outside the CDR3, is DARVTQTPRHKVTEMGQEVTMRCQPILGHNTVFWYRQTMMQGLELLAYFRNRAPLDDSGMPKDRFSAEMPDATLATLKIQPSEPRDSAVYFCASGPNQPQHFGDGTRLSIL.

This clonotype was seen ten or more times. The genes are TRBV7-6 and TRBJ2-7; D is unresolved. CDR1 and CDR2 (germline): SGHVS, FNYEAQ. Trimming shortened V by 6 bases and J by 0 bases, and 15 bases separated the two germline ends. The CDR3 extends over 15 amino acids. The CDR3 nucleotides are TGTGCCAGCAGTCAGGACGGTGGAAACTCCTACGAGCAGTACTTC. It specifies CASSQDGGNSYEQYF. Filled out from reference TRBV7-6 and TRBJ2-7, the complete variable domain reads GAGVSQSPRYKVTKRGQDVALRCDPISGHVSLYWYRQALGQGPEFLTYFNYEAQQDKSGLPNDRFSAERPEGSISTLTIQRTEQRDSAMYRCASSQDGGNSYEQYFGPGTRLTVT.

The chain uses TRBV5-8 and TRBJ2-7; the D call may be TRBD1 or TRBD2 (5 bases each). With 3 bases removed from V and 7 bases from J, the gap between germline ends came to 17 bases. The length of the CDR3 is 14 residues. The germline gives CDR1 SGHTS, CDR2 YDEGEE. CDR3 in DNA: TGTGCCAGCAGCTCTCCGGGACGGAAGCCAGAGCAGTACTTC. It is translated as CASSSPGRKPEQYF.

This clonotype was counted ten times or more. CDR3 loop: CSASSGGAKNEQFF. CDR3 in DNA: TGCAGCGCATCCAGCGGGGGGGCGAAAAATGAGCAGTTCTTC. The rearrangement links TRBV29-1 to TRBJ2-1; 10 positions match TRBD2. Germline V gives CDR1 SQVTM, CDR2 ANQGSEA. The ends lost 7 bases at V and 7 bases at J; junction bases unmatched: 10. The CDR3 spans 14 residues.

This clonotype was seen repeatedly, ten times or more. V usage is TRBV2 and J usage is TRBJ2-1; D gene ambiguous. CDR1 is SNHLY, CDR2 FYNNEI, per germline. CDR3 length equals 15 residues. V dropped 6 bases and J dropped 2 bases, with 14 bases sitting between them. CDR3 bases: TGTGCCAGCAGCCCCCATCGGTCTGCCTACAATGAGCAGTTCTTC. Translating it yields CASSPHRSAYNEQFF.

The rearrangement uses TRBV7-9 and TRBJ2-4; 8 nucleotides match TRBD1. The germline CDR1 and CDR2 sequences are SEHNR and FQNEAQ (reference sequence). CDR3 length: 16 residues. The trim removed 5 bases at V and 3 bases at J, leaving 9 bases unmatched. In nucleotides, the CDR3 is TGTGCCAGCAGCCCCCGACAGGGGCTAGACAAAAACATTCAGTACTTC. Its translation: CASSPRQGLDKNIQYF.

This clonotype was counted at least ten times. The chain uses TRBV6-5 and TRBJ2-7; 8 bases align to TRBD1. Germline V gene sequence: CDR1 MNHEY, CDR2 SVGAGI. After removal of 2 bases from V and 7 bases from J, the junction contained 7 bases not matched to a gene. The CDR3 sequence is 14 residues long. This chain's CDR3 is CASSYLAGGKEQYF. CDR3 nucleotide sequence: TGTGCCAGCAGTTACCTGGCAGGGGGCAAAGAGCAGTACTTC.